These T cell receptor beta chains were read from a single sample in a study of T cell responses to AZD1222 COVID-19 vaccine. The repertoire was sequenced with immunoSEQ multiplex PCR; TCRdb's copy has only in-frame clones and lacks some. The sample records 130,000 or so clones, roughly 92% being singletons. The sample was peripheral blood, taken 28 days after the second AZD1222 dose. All receptors derive from an adult who received the AZD1222 COVID-19 vaccine. Both conserved end residues are part of each CDR3. A D gene is named only where the DNA matches it firmly. Size values are once, few and many counts, or a class for expanded clones, and some rows have none.

j_gene | v_gene | d_gene | abundance | CDR3nt | CDR3aa
TRBJ1-2 | TRBV7-9 | TRBD1 | . | TGTGCCAGCAGCTCAAGACAGGGGGTAAATGGCTACACCTTC | CASSSRQGVNGYTF
TRBJ2-1 | TRBV7-9 | TRBD2 | . | TGTGCCAGCAGCCCCGGGACTAGCGGATACAATGAGCAGTTCTTC | CASSPGTSGYNEQFF
TRBJ2-7 | TRBV9 | TRBD1 | . | TGTGCCAGCAGCGTAGGGTCGGGACAGGGAATTACGGCCATCTACGAGCAGTACTTC | CASSVGSGQGITAIYEQYF
TRBJ1-4 | TRBV7-9 | . | . | TGTGCCAGCAGCTTTTGGGTCGGAGTAAATGAAAAACTGTTTTTT | CASSFWVGVNEKLFF
TRBJ2-1 | TRBV27 | . | . | TGTGCCAGCAGTTCCGGGACCATCTCCTACAATGAGCAGTTCTTC | CASSSGTISYNEQFF
TRBJ1-4 | TRBV5-1 | TRBD1 | . | TGCGCCAGCAGCATTCAGGGGGCGGGTGATGAAAAACTGTTTTTT | CASSIQGAGDEKLFF
TRBJ2-1 | TRBV3-1/TRBV3-2 | TRBD2 | . | TGTGCCAGCAGCCAAGATAAAGGACTAGCGGGAGGGGACAATGAGCAGTTCTTC | CASSQDKGLAGGDNEQFF
TRBJ2-2 | TRBV15 | TRBD1 | . | TGTGCCACCAGCAGAGGGGGGACAGGGACCGGGGAGCTGTTTTTT | CATSRGGTGTGELFF
TRBJ2-6 | TRBV4-3 | TRBD1 | . | TGCGCCAGCAGCCCGTATACCTACCGGGACAGCTCTGGGGCCAACGTCCTGACTTTC | CASSPYTYRDSSGANVLTF
TRBJ1-5 | TRBV3-1/TRBV3-2 | . | few | TGTGCCAGCAGCCAAGGCACAGGGAGTCAGCCCCAGCATTTT | CASSQGTGSQPQHF
TRBJ1-2 | TRBV5-1 | TRBD1 | . | TGCGCCAGCAGCCCACGGACAGGGCCAGGCTATGGCTACACCTTC | CASSPRTGPGYGYTF